A single TCR beta chain is shown here with its context. The antigen is not known. This CDR3 is built from 15 residues. The germline CDR1 and CDR2 sequences are MNHNS and SASEGT. V gave up 5 bases and J gave up 5 bases; unmatched junction bases: 8. This specimen belongs to a study of cytomegalovirus exposure and HLA in healthy donors. Findings and limits, study-wide: Rarity characterized most TCR sequences, yet some public TCRs appeared in many donors. The authors listed 150 to 200 TCR beta chains as cytomegalovirus-associated.

Repertoires were generated with immunoSEQ multiplex PCR, while TCRdb's copy carries only in-frame clones and drops some. Among 130,000 or so clones listed, roughly 90% were seen once. The sample was PBMCs. The sequence was obtained from a man younger than 40 in good health and CMV-seronegative. The chain employs TRBV6-1 and TRBJ2-7; 11 nucleotides line up with TRBD1. The CDR3 protein is CASSTIGQGADEQYF. The DNA of the CDR3 is TGTGCCAGCAGTACTATAGGACAGGGGGCCGACGAGCAGTACTTC.